A selection of T cell receptor beta chains follows, all from one sample in a study of shared clonotypes between healthy human individuals. The data were produced by immunoSEQ multiplex PCR, yet TCRdb's version contains in-frame clones alone and is incomplete. The table includes about 680,000 clones, just over 90% detected once. What was sequenced was naive CD8+ T cells sorted from blood. The receptors come from a man aged 30-40 years in good health. CDR3s include the opening cysteine and the closing phenylalanine or tryptophan. Fields, in order: D gene, V gene, CDR3 protein. A D gene is named only where the DNA matches it firmly.

>NA|TRBV7-6
CASSLSRNTEAFF
>TRBD1|TRBV27
CASSLSDRAKNIQYF
>NA|TRBV11-2
CASSSPSRGGPYEQYF
>NA|TRBV4-1
CASSPTPGSYEQYF
>NA|TRBV27
CASSSRGRNYGYTF
>NA|TRBV25-1
CASSDFDNPGTQYF
>NA|TRBV5-5
CASSLQAATNEKLFF
>NA|TRBV5-1
CASSFEQGFYEQYF
>TRBD2|TRBV28
CASSGLAGFGTHTDTQYF
>NA|TRBV5-1
CASSSRTGEPYNEQFF
>NA|TRBV6-5
CASSQGQNTEAFF
>NA|TRBV10-2
CASTDTGEQYF
>NA|TRBV7-9
CASSSPSLGYEQYF
>NA|TRBV7-7
CASSFEAADTQYF
>NA|TRBV13
CASSHSLGSEAFF
>TRBD2|TRBV7-6
CASSLYSGSFPGGDTQYF
>TRBD1|TRBV27
CASRRQGTSYEQYF
>NA|TRBV7-9
CASSLESRAFF
>NA|TRBV6-1
CASFKGITYEQYF
>TRBD2|TRBV14
CASSLAGGPFNEQFF
>TRBD1|TRBV7-2
CASRGRGTGANVLTF
>NA|TRBV4-3
CASSQDQLTTAGAIGGLFF
>TRBD2|TRBV5-4
CASSSRTSLENTGELFF
>NA|TRBV7-9
CASSPRGTPETQYF
>TRBD2|TRBV28
CASSFGLAGGSSTDTQYF
>NA|TRBV7-2
CASSLAPHSYEQYF
>NA|TRBV11-2
CASSLGGGRDTIYF
>TRBD2|TRBV7-8
CASSRGLVGNNTQYF
>TRBD2|TRBV27
CASSLSTTSGGYNEQFF
>NA|TRBV7-9
CASSLAPGLTDTQYF
>NA|TRBV27
CASSFTRVHYGYTF